This TCR beta chain was profiled in a study of cytomegalovirus exposure and HLA in healthy donors. Study information: Tens of millions of unique TCRs, all from HLA-typed donors, were included in an early release of the data.

This clone was seen a handful of times. What it binds is not known. With 60 Vbeta and 13 Jbeta primers, the PCR was carried out. Some clones are missing from TCRdb's copy, which holds only in-frame ones; the method was immunoSEQ multiplex PCR. The profile shows some 200,000 clones, less than 80% of them singletons. General study points: Sequence variants that were highly shared formed a cluster that was likely a sequencing artifact.

V lost 6 bases, J lost 7 bases, and 5 bases stayed unmatched. CDR1 and CDR2 (germline): SNHLY, FYNNEI. The CDR3 spans 13 residues. The chain links TRBV2 to TRBJ2-4, with 8 bases identical to TRBD1. The receptor comes from a girl aged 2 to 9 in good health and CMV-seronegative. The sequenced material came from PBMCs. The DNA of the CDR3 is TGTGCCAGCAGCCCTTGGGACAGGAACATTCAGTACTTC. Its protein is CASSPWDRNIQYF.